Described below is a single T cell receptor beta chain sequence and its context. Its specificity is unknown. The sample comes from a study of T cell responses to AZD1222 COVID-19 vaccine. The protocol was immunoSEQ multiplex PCR, while the TCRdb copy is restricted to in-frame clones and leaves out a portion. The sample lists approximately 74,000 clones; about 85% were seen once. The V and J ends lost 4 bases and 3 bases respectively, with 6 bases between them. Looked up from germline, CDR1 is MNHEY and CDR2 is SVGEGT. This CDR3 has 12 residues. Study results and caveats: The sample set comprised mostly white British donors with more females, and clonal diversity was possibly underestimated.

The clonotype originates from an adult who received the AZD1222 COVID-19 vaccine. The rearrangement joins TRBV6-2 or TRBV6-3 to TRBJ1-2; no clear D gene. The sample here was peripheral blood, taken 28 days after the second AZD1222 dose. The CDR3 is CASSFTDYGYTF. In DNA, the CDR3 is TGTGCCAGCAGTTTCACAGACTATGGCTACACCTTC.